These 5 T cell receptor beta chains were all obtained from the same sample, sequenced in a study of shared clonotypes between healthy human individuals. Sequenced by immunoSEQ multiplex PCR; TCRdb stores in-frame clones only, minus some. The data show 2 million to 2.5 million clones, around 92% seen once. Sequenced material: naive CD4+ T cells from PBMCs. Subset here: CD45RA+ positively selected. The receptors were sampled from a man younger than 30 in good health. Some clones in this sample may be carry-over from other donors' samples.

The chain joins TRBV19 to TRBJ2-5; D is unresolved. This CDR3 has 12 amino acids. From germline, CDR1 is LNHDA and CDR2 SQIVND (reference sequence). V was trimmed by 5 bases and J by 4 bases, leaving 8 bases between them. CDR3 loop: CASSLNSETQYF. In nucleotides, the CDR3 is TGTGCCAGTAGTCTGAACTCAGAGACCCAGTACTTC.

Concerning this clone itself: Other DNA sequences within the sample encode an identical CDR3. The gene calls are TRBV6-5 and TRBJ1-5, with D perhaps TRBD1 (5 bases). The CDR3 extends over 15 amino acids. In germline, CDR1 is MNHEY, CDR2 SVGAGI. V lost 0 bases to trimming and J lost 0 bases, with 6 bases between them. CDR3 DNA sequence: TGTGCCAGCAGTTACTCCGGGGGTAGCAATCAGCCCCAGCATTTT. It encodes CASSYSGGSNQPQHF.

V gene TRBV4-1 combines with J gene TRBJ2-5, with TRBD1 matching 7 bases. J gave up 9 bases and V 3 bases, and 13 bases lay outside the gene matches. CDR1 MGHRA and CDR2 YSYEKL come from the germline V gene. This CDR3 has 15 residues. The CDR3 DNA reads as TGCGCCAGCAGCCATGAAGAGAGGGGGCCCAGAGCCCAGTACTTC. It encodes CASSHEERGPRAQYF.

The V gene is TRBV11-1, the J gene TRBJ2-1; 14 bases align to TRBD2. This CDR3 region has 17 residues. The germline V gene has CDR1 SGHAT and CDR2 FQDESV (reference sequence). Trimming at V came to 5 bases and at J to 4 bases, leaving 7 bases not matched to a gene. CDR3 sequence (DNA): TGTGCCAGCAGCGGAGGGACTAGCGGGAGAGTATACAATGAGCAGTTCTTC. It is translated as CASSGGTSGRVYNEQFF.

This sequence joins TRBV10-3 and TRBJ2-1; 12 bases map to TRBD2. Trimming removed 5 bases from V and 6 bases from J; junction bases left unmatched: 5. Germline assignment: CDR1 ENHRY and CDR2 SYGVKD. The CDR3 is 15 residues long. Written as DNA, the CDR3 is TGTGCCATCAGTCGCGGACTAGCGGGGACCAATGAGCAGTTCTTC. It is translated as CAISRGLAGTNEQFF.